Sequencing of this T cell receptor (beta chain) was carried out in a study of T cells after posttransplantation cyclophosphamide. A marrow graft followed busulfan-fludarabine conditioning, with cyclophosphamide on days +3 and +4. Profiled with immunoSEQ multiplex PCR; TCRdb holds only in-frame clones, not every one. In the table there are more than 5,500 clones, approximately 77% of which are singletons. The CDR3 loop spans 12 amino acids. Trimming removed 7 bases from V and 9 bases from J, with 13 bases in between. Germline V lookup: CDR1 SGHTA, CDR2 FQGNSA. V and J are TRBV7-2 and TRBJ1-5; D remains ambiguous. The sequence was collected from a female patient aged 50 to 65 who received an allogeneic stem cell transplant from a related donor, was CMV-positive, and had no GVHD. T cells may partly derive from the graft donor. Sequencing was performed on PBMCs, taken after allogeneic stem cell transplant with posttransplant cyclophosphamide. This chain's CDR3 is CASTFFGGPQHF. In DNA form, the CDR3 reads TGTGCCAGCACCTTTTTTGGAGGGCCCCAGCATTTT. Filled out from reference TRBV7-2 and TRBJ1-5, the complete variable domain reads GAGVSQSPSNKVTEKGKDVELRCDPISGHTALYWYRQSLGQGLEFLIYFQGNSAPDKSGLPSDRFSAERTGGSVSTLTIQRTQQEDSAVYLCASTFFGGPQHFGDGTRLSIL.